Shown below are 18 T cell receptor beta chains from a single sample sequenced in a study of T cells expressing NK-cell markers. One entry per CDR3 protein, without DNA, is what TCRdb gives after re-calling the 5' RACE reads. The sample holds about 260,000 distinct CDR3 sequences. The sequenced material came from blood T cells: a sorted CD56 or NKG2C T cell subset, CD4+ or CD8+ T cells, or bulk PBMC T cells (not recorded which). The receptor source for this set is a young man in good health.

V usage is TRBV20-1 and J usage is TRBJ2-7; the D gene TCRdb calls, TRBD1, cannot be checked with no DNA. Germline V gene lookup returns CDR1 DFQATT and CDR2 SNEGSKA (reference sequence). The CDR3 is 13 residues long. CDR3: CSAPGQGVYEQYF.

This rearrangement joins TRBV30 to TRBJ1-1; with no DNA, the TCRdb D assignment of TRBD1 cannot be verified. The CDR3 is 11 amino acids. Germline V gene sequence: CDR1 GTSNPN, CDR2 SVGIG (reference sequence). CDR3 loop: CAWSDTGGAFF.

CDR3 sequence reads: CASTLAGHSSYEQYF. The V call is TRBV13, the J call TRBJ2-7. Per the germline V gene, CDR1 is PRHDT and CDR2 is FYEKMQ (reference sequence). This CDR3 has 15 residues.

The V gene is TRBV29-1, the J gene TRBJ2-1; TCRdb lists TRBD1, though no DNA is available to test this call. There are 11 residues in the CDR3. The germline CDR1 and CDR2 sequences are SQVTM and ANQGSEA. CDR3 amino acids: CSCSAPLEQFF.

The gene calls are TRBV5-1 and TRBJ1-4; the TRBD1 assignment by TCRdb is unverifiable without DNA. Germline V gene lookup returns CDR1 SGHRS and CDR2 YFSETQ. This CDR3 comprises 15 residues. The CDR3: CASSIRTTRPEKLFF.

The CDR3 here is CSVGHIDEQFF. The V and J genes are TRBV29-1 and TRBJ2-1; TCRdb outputs TRBD1, but without DNA this stays unchecked. CDR3 length equals 11 residues. CDR1 and CDR2 from the germline V gene are SQVTM and ANQGSEA.

The chain combines TRBV11-2 with TRBJ2-2; TCRdb reports TRBD2, a call that lacks DNA to check it against. This CDR3 has 15 amino acids. Germline V lookup: CDR1 SGHAT, CDR2 FQNNGV. The CDR3 loop reads CASSLASGITGELFF. Full variable domain (remainder filled in from reference TRBV11-2 and TRBJ2-2): EAGVAQSPRYKIIEKRQSVAFWCNPISGHATLYWYQQILGQGPKLLIQFQNNGVVDDSQLPKDRFSAERLKGVDSTLKIQPAKLEDSAVYLCASSLASGITGELFFGEGSRLTVL.

The J gene is TRBJ2-1, the V gene TRBV12-3 or TRBV12-4; there is no DNA to check the TCRdb D call of TRBD2. The CDR3 extends over 17 amino acids. The CDR3 here is CASSQNARARRGNEQFF.

The gene calls are TRBV10-3 and TRBJ2-2; TCRdb designates TRBD1, a call that cannot be tested without DNA. Germline lookup yields CDR1 ENHRY and CDR2 SYGVKD. This CDR3 is 14 amino acids long. The CDR3 spells CASAGNQNTGELFF.

The CDR3 sequence is CASSPPLRGLATEAFF. The J gene is TRBJ1-1, the V gene TRBV18; TCRdb returns TRBD1, unconfirmable since there is no DNA. This CDR3 is built from 16 residues. Germline values: CDR1 KGHSH, CDR2 LQKENI.

The J gene is TRBJ2-1, the V gene TRBV20-1. CDR3 length: 13 residues. Germline CDR1 DFQATT, CDR2 SNEGSKA (reference sequence). CDR3 loop: CSAKGTSEYEQFF.

CDR3 residues: CASRTSRDPTDTQYF. V and J are TRBV25-1 and TRBJ2-3; TCRdb's D gene call, TRBD1, goes unchecked for lack of DNA. Germline V CDR1 and CDR2: MGHDK, SYGVNS. The CDR3 is 15 residues long.

The rearrangement links TRBV28 to TRBJ2-2; TCRdb's D call, TRBD1, is unchecked because there is no DNA. The CDR3 is 13 residues long. Germline CDR1 MDHEN, CDR2 SYDVKM. The CDR3 protein is CASTRVATGELFF.

This sequence joins TRBV20-1 and TRBJ2-4. Germline CDR1 DFQATT, CDR2 SNEGSKA (reference sequence). CDR3 length: 12 residues. The CDR3 spells CSGGLAKNIQYF.

V gene TRBV15 combines with J gene TRBJ1-1; as DNA is missing, the TRBD1 call by TCRdb cannot be tested. This CDR3 is built from 14 residues. From germline, CDR1 is LNHNV and CDR2 YYDKDF (reference sequence). The CDR3 reads CATRVGGTDTEAFF.

This CDR3 reads CASSQLLQGSGTEAFF. The chain combines TRBV18 with TRBJ1-1; TCRdb names TRBD1, which stays unverified in the absence of DNA. Germline CDR1 reads KGHSH; CDR2 reads LQKENI. This CDR3 has 16 amino acids. The complete variable domain, with remaining parts taken from reference TRBV18 and TRBJ1-1, reads NAGVMQNPRHLVRRRGQEARLRCSPMKGHSHVYWYRQLPEEGLKFMVYLQKENIIDESGMPKERFSAEFPKEGPSILRIQQVVRGDSAAYFCASSQLLQGSGTEAFFGQGTRLTVV.

V gene TRBV12-3 or TRBV12-4 combines with J gene TRBJ2-1; the D gene TCRdb calls, TRBD2, cannot be checked with no DNA. The length of the CDR3 is 16 residues. The CDR3 region is CASSFEREGLSLEQFF.

This sequence joins TRBV7-9 and TRBJ2-5; TCRdb's D gene call, TRBD1, goes unchecked for lack of DNA. The CDR3 loop spans 15 amino acids. Germline values: CDR1 SEHNR, CDR2 FQNEAQ (reference sequence). CDR3 residues: CASSPRDRGLETQYF.